This is a list of T cell receptor beta chains from one sample in a study of cytomegalovirus exposure and HLA in healthy donors. TCRdb's table, derived via immunoSEQ multiplex PCR, lists solely in-frame clones and lacks some. The table has tens of thousands of clones, roughly 73% seen once. The material sequenced was PBMCs. The origin of the receptors is a male donor in good health and CMV-seropositive. Both conserved end residues are part of each CDR3. Fields, in order: D gene, J gene, V gene, clone size, CDR3 DNA, CDR3 protein. A D gene is named only where the DNA matches it firmly. The listing skips clone size in some rows; elsewhere it reads once, few, many or a size class.

TRBD1	TRBJ1-3	TRBV29-1	.	TGCAGCGTCGCCGGGACAGGGCTAGGAGGAAACACCATATATTTT	CSVAGTGLGGNTIYF
.	TRBJ2-7	TRBV6-1	few	TGTGCCAGCAAAGGACAGATATACGAGCAGTACTTC	CASKGQIYEQYF
.	TRBJ1-4	TRBV7-9	few	TGTGCCAGCAGCTTGGGTCCCGCGGGGCAACTGTTTTTT	CASSLGPAGQLFF
.	TRBJ2-4	TRBV29-1	.	TGCAGCGTTCGAACCGGGGGGCACATTCAGTACTTC	CSVRTGGHIQYF
.	TRBJ2-1	TRBV4-2	few	TGTGCCAGCAGCCAAGGGGGTTCGGGGAATGAGCAGTTCTTC	CASSQGGSGNEQFF
.	TRBJ1-5	TRBV7-9	.	TGTGCCAGCAGCTTACCCATCAGCAATCAGCCCCAGCATTTT	CASSLPISNQPQHF
TRBD1	TRBJ2-7	TRBV25-1	.	TGTGCCAGCAGTGAAGAAGGACAGGCTTCCTACGAGCAGTACTTC	CASSEEGQASYEQYF
.	TRBJ2-2	TRBV11-3	.	TGTGCCAGCAGCTTAGAGGGGCCCGCCGGGGAGCTGTTTTTT	CASSLEGPAGELFF
.	TRBJ2-3	TRBV27	few	TGTGCCAGCAGGTCAAGACTCCGAGGAGATACGCAGTATTTT	CASRSRLRGDTQYF
.	TRBJ1-2	TRBV29-1	.	TGCAGCGCCAATTCTAACCCGAACTGGACAGAGAACTATGGCTACACCTTC	CSANSNPNWTENYGYTF
TRBD1	TRBJ2-5	TRBV6-5	.	TGTGCCAGCAGGGACAGGGTTCAAGAGACCCAGTACTTC	CASRDRVQETQYF
TRBD1	TRBJ1-2	TRBV7-9	.	TGTGCCAGCAGCTCGCAGGGACAGGGGGCGAGTGGCTACACCTTC	CASSSQGQGASGYTF
TRBD1	TRBJ1-1	TRBV10-1	.	TGCGCCAGCAGTGAGTCGGGGACAGGGGGGACTGAAGCTTTCTTT	CASSESGTGGTEAFF
TRBD2	TRBJ2-1	TRBV6-5	.	TGTGCCAGCAGTTACCTCACTAGCGGGGGCAATGAGCAGTTCTTC	CASSYLTSGGNEQFF
TRBD1	TRBJ2-7	TRBV18	.	TGTGCCAGCCGGGAAGGGGGCTCCACCTACGAGCAGTACTTC	CASREGGSTYEQYF
.	TRBJ1-2	TRBV15	once	TGTGCCACCAGCAGAGCAACCAGGGCCGGCTACACCTTC	CATSRATRAGYTF
.	TRBJ1-2	TRBV5-6	.	TGTGCCAGCAGCTTGACAGGACATAACTATGGCTACACCTTC	CASSLTGHNYGYTF
TRBD1	TRBJ1-3	TRBV25-1	.	TGTGCCAGCACCGGGGACATAGACAGGGGGCGCGGAAACACCATATATTTT	CASTGDIDRGRGNTIYF
TRBD1	TRBJ1-3	TRBV19	.	TGTGCCAGTAGCGGGGACAGGGGCCTACGGGGAAACACCATATATTTT	CASSGDRGLRGNTIYF
TRBD1	TRBJ1-3	TRBV5-4	.	TGTGCCAGCAGCCTCGGACAGGCCTCTGGAAACACCATATATTTT	CASSLGQASGNTIYF
.	TRBJ1-1	TRBV9	.	TGTGCCAGCAGCGAGACGGCGGGGGCGAACACTGAAGCTTTCTTT	CASSETAGANTEAFF
TRBD2	TRBJ2-1	TRBV5-1	.	TGCGCCAGCAGCTTGGTAAGCGGGAGTGGAAATGAGCAGTTCTTC	CASSLVSGSGNEQFF
.	TRBJ1-4	TRBV28	.	TGTGCCAGCAGGGAGGGAACTAATGAAAAACTGTTTTTT	CASREGTNEKLFF
.	TRBJ1-4	TRBV18	.	TGTGCCAGCTCACCCCCCCCGGCTAATGAAAAACTGTTTTTT	CASSPPPANEKLFF
TRBD1	TRBJ2-7	TRBV30	.	TGTGCCTGGAGCCTCTCCCGCAGGGGGATCTACGAGCAGTACTTC	CAWSLSRRGIYEQYF
TRBD2	TRBJ2-1	TRBV19	.	TGTGCCAGTAGAGAGACTAGCGGTTACAATGAGCAGTTCTTC	CASRETSGYNEQFF
TRBD1	TRBJ2-2	TRBV7-2	.	TGTGCCAGCAGTTCAGGACAGGGAAGTCCCGGGGAGCTGTTTTTT	CASSSGQGSPGELFF
.	TRBJ1-1	TRBV25-1	.	TGTGCCAGCAGTGAATATAATGCGCCTGAAGCTTTCTTT	CASSEYNAPEAFF
TRBD2	TRBJ2-1	TRBV4-1	.	TGCGCCAGCAGCCAAGTGGTGGCGGGGACTAGCGGGCTTGCTTTCTTC	CASSQVVAGTSGLAFF
.	TRBJ1-5	TRBV6-4	.	TGTGCCAGCAGTGAGGCTGTGGGCCAGCCCCAGCATTTT	CASSEAVGQPQHF
TRBD1	TRBJ2-5	TRBV5-1	.	TGCGCCAGCAGCCCGGACAGGGGTCCTCTCTCGGAAGAGACCCAGTACTTC	CASSPDRGPLSEETQYF
TRBD2	TRBJ2-5	TRBV19	once	TGTGCCTCCCGGGGGGATAATCGAGAGACCCAGTACTTC	CASRGDNRETQYF
.	TRBJ2-7	TRBV6-1	.	TGTGCCAGCAGTGAAGCTTCCCAGGGCTTGGCCTACGAGCAGTACTTC	CASSEASQGLAYEQYF
TRBD1	TRBJ2-7	TRBV6-6	.	TGTGCCAGCAGCCCCGACAGGGCTTACTACGAGCAGTACTTC	CASSPDRAYYEQYF
.	TRBJ2-1	TRBV11-2	.	TGTGCCAGCAGCTCGCCCGGGGGGCGCGAGCAGTTCTTC	CASSSPGGREQFF
.	TRBJ1-6	TRBV15	.	TGTGCCACCAGCACGGGGGACGGACTCGGGCCCCACTTT	CATSTGDGLGPHF
TRBD1	TRBJ1-2	TRBV19	.	TGTGCCAGTAAAGACAGGGAACCTAACTATGGCTACACCTTC	CASKDREPNYGYTF
TRBD1	TRBJ2-7	TRBV5-4	.	TGTGCCAGCAGCTTGGGACTGGGGACAGCGGCCTACGAGCAGTACTTC	CASSLGLGTAAYEQYF
TRBD1	TRBJ2-1	TRBV30	.	TGTGCCTGGGGGACAGGGGAAATGTTGTCCTACAATGAGCAGTTCTTC	CAWGTGEMLSYNEQFF
TRBD1	TRBJ2-5	TRBV10-2	.	TGCGCCAGCAGTATGACAGGGCCAGAGACCCAGTACTTC	CASSMTGPETQYF